Only a few counts were recorded for the clone carrying this TCR beta chain. Its cognate antigen is unknown. The CDR3 length is 16 residues. Trimming at V came to 4 bases and at J to 2 bases, leaving 10 bases not matched to a gene. CDR1 and CDR2 from the germline V gene are MGHDK and SYGVNS. This specimen comes from a study of molecular identifiers for immune sequencing clone quantification. The study's findings and limits: Clone sizes that are highly expanded could be underestimated when identical TCR molecules share a barcode. Under 1% of molecules in naive cells, but over 97% of effector molecules, belonged to clones above 20 RNA copies.

Making the bulk TCR libraries relied on previously described methods and listed TCR primers. TCRdb redid the calling of the PCR reads with MiXCR, one entry per CDR3 protein. Seen here are about 630,000 distinct CDR3 sequences, around 25% observed once, and the top ten hold 0.75% to 0.8%. Sequenced material: naive CD8+ T cells from blood, with Jurkat cell RNA spiked in. Subset reported: FACS-sorted CD8+CD4-CCR7+CD45RA+ naive T cells. The rearrangement links TRBV25-1 to TRBJ2-7; 8 nucleotides line up with TRBD1. The TCR was taken from a human donor in good health. Some libraries in this study had Jurkat cell RNA spiked in. The CDR3 sequence is CASSGKGTGMTYEQYF. In nucleotides, the CDR3 is TGTGCCAGCAGTGGTAAGGGGACAGGAATGACCTACGAGCAGTACTTC.